This is a list of T cell receptor beta chains from one sample in a study of T cell changes during pregnancy in multiple sclerosis. The repertoire was sequenced with immunoSEQ multiplex PCR; TCRdb's copy has only in-frame clones and lacks some. The data show about 39,000 clones, under 90% seen once. The starting material was CD4+ T cells from peripheral blood mononuclear cells, obtained before pregnancy. Every receptor here comes from a female donor with multiple sclerosis, enrolled in a pregnancy study. The CDR3 runs from the conserved cysteine through the conserved F or W. A D gene is named only where the DNA matches it firmly. Expanded clones are given a class, and other clones once, few, many or no size at all.

j_call,v_call,clone_size,d_call,cdr3_aa,cdr3_nt
TRBJ1-2,TRBV9,few,.,CASSVEGGYYGYTF,TGTGCCAGCAGCGTAGAGGGAGGTTACTATGGCTACACCTTC
TRBJ2-7,TRBV5-1,.,TRBD1,CASSLGQGPYEQYF,TGCGCCAGCAGCTTGGGACAGGGCCCCTACGAGCAGTACTTC
TRBJ2-3,TRBV5-1,few,.,CASSLAEPTDTQYF,TGCGCCAGCAGCTTGGCGGAGCCCACAGATACGCAGTATTTT
TRBJ2-1,TRBV4-2,.,.,CASSQEIREYNEQFF,TGTGCCAGCAGCCAAGAGATTCGGGAGTACAATGAGCAGTTCTTC
TRBJ2-1,TRBV6-1,.,TRBD1,CASSASPGTGDYNEQFF,TGTGCCAGCAGTGCAAGCCCCGGGACAGGCGACTACAATGAGCAGTTCTTC
TRBJ2-5,TRBV7-8,.,TRBD2,CASSLLSGRASETQYF,TGTGCCAGCAGCTTACTTAGCGGGAGGGCATCAGAGACCCAGTACTTC
TRBJ1-2,TRBV30,.,.,CAWSGDRRYGYTF,TGTGCCTGGAGCGGTGACAGACGCTATGGCTACACCTTC
TRBJ1-3,TRBV18,.,.,CASSPQDSSGNTIYF,TGTGCCAGCTCTCCCCAGGACAGCTCTGGAAACACCATATATTTT
TRBJ2-5,TRBV30,once,.,CAWSVVARGETQYF,TGTGCCTGGAGTGTGGTCGCCCGCGGAGAGACCCAGTACTTC
TRBJ1-4,TRBV6-5,.,TRBD1,CASSRTGGEKLFF,TGTGCCAGCAGTCGGACAGGGGGAGAAAAACTGTTTTTT
TRBJ2-7,TRBV6-5,once,TRBD1,CASSAPGQAVGEQYF,TGTGCCAGCAGTGCACCGGGACAGGCTGTCGGCGAGCAGTACTTC
TRBJ1-5,TRBV2,.,.,CASSDVVAGNQPQHF,TGTGCCAGCAGTGACGTGGTTGCAGGGAATCAGCCCCAGCATTTT
TRBJ2-3,TRBV7-7,.,TRBD1,CASSLGGTETDTQYF,TGTGCCAGCAGCTTAGGGGGGACAGAAACAGATACGCAGTATTTT
TRBJ2-3,TRBV4-2,.,TRBD2,CASSRPGLAADTQYF,TGTGCCAGCAGCCGTCCGGGACTAGCGGCAGATACGCAGTATTTT
TRBJ2-7,TRBV12-5,.,.,CASGLSQIYEQYF,TGTGCTAGTGGTTTGTCACAGATCTACGAGCAGTACTTC
TRBJ2-3,TRBV7-3,.,TRBD2,CASSPKPRMASGGRTDTQYF,TGTGCCAGCAGCCCTAAGCCTCGTATGGCTAGCGGGGGCCGCACAGATACGCAGTATTTT
TRBJ2-5,TRBV2,.,TRBD2,CATKPTSGSETQYF,TGTGCCACCAAGCCGACTAGCGGGAGCGAGACCCAGTACTTC
TRBJ2-1,TRBV9,.,.,CASSVGQDEQFF,TGTGCCAGCAGCGTAGGGCAGGATGAGCAGTTCTTC
TRBJ2-1,TRBV5-1,.,.,CASSLADRGNEQFF,TGCGCCAGCAGCTTGGCGGATCGGGGCAATGAGCAGTTCTTC
TRBJ1-2,TRBV19,.,.,CASSLRRQAASNYGYTF,TGTGCCAGTAGTCTCCGTCGACAGGCCGCATCGAACTATGGCTACACCTTC
TRBJ1-2,TRBV29-1,.,.,CSVDSEGLYGYTF,TGCAGCGTTGATTCAGAGGGTCTCTATGGCTACACCTTC
TRBJ1-2,TRBV21-1,few,.,CASSRGDSHNYGYTF,TGTGCCAGCAGCCGAGGGGACAGTCATAACTATGGCTACACCTTC
TRBJ1-2,TRBV9,.,.,CASSVAGSNAAYGYTF,TGTGCCAGCAGCGTAGCTGGCAGTAACGCCGCCTATGGCTACACCTTC
TRBJ2-2,TRBV25-1,.,.,CASSESRGWTTGELFF,TGTGCCAGCAGTGAAAGCAGGGGATGGACGACCGGGGAGCTGTTTTTT
TRBJ2-5,TRBV30,once,TRBD2,CAWSVHLFLGAGGQETQYF,TGTGCCTGGAGTGTACATTTATTTTTAGGGGCGGGAGGGCAAGAGACCCAGTACTTC
TRBJ1-2,TRBV7-6,.,TRBD1,CASSPSDRGPSGYTF,TGTGCCAGCAGCCCTTCGGACAGGGGCCCGAGCGGCTACACCTTC
TRBJ2-7,TRBV5-6,few,.,CASSLVGNQAYEQYF,TGTGCCAGCAGCTTGGTTGGAAACCAGGCCTACGAGCAGTACTTC
TRBJ1-5,TRBV4-2,few,TRBD1,CASSQDPRQGQPQHF,TGTGCCAGCAGCCAAGATCCGAGACAGGGGCAGCCCCAGCATTTT
TRBJ2-5,TRBV18,.,.,CASSPRYAQQETQYF,TGTGCCAGCTCACCACGATACGCACAGCAAGAGACCCAGTACTTC
TRBJ1-1,TRBV30,.,.,CAWRGDIKTEAFF,TGTGCCTGGAGAGGGGATATAAAGACTGAAGCTTTCTTT
TRBJ1-4,TRBV14,.,.,CASSPLAGRNEKLFF,TGTGCCAGCAGCCCTCTTGCAGGTCGGAATGAAAAACTGTTTTTT
TRBJ2-2,TRBV4-1,few,.,CASSPFFTVGTGELFF,TGCGCCAGCAGCCCCTTTTTTACGGTCGGGACCGGGGAGCTGTTTTTT
TRBJ1-3,TRBV7-2,.,.,CASRPRGGNTIYF,TGTGCCAGCAGACCCCGGGGGGGAAACACCATATATTTT
TRBJ2-7,TRBV29-1,.,TRBD2,CSVEGGAGVSYEQYF,TGCAGCGTTGAAGGTGGAGCGGGAGTGTCCTACGAGCAGTACTTC
TRBJ2-1,TRBV7-2,once,.,CASSLVGEAYNEQFF,TGTGCCAGCAGCTTAGTAGGGGAGGCCTACAATGAGCAGTTCTTC
TRBJ1-1,TRBV5-1,.,.,CASSSAGWVTEAFF,TGCGCCAGCAGCTCTGCAGGCTGGGTCACTGAAGCTTTCTTT
TRBJ1-1,TRBV19,.,.,CASSTPQGPTEAFF,TGTGCCAGTAGTACCCCTCAGGGTCCGACTGAAGCTTTCTTT
TRBJ2-7,TRBV5-1,few,TRBD2,CASSTQPGGRDSAYEQYF,TGCGCCAGCAGCACCCAACCGGGGGGGCGGGATTCCGCCTACGAGCAGTACTTC
TRBJ1-1,TRBV27,once,.,CASGGPRGLGMNTEAFF,TGTGCCAGCGGGGGACCCAGGGGTCTCGGCATGAACACTGAAGCTTTCTTT
TRBJ2-3,TRBV19,.,.,CASSAPGGRRAPDTQYF,TGTGCCAGTAGTGCCCCAGGAGGGCGCCGAGCCCCAGATACGCAGTATTTT
TRBJ1-1,TRBV7-9,.,.,CASSRGGSTEAFF,TGTGCCAGCAGTCGGGGGGGCTCCACTGAAGCTTTCTTT
TRBJ1-2,TRBV2,.,.,CASSEAGQGVGGYTF,TGTGCCAGCAGTGAAGCAGGGCAGGGTGTGGGGGGCTACACCTTC
TRBJ2-1,TRBV19,.,.,CASSISLADEQFF,TGTGCCAGTAGTATTTCACTAGCCGATGAGCAGTTCTTC
TRBJ1-1,TRBV30,.,.,CAWSKQGGWRAFF,TGTGCCTGGAGTAAACAGGGTGGTTGGAGGGCTTTCTTT